Listed below are T cell receptor beta chains from one sample, sequenced in a study of shared clonotypes between healthy human individuals. TCRdb's copy holds only in-frame clones and misses some; the assay was immunoSEQ multiplex PCR. Counted here are 2 million to 2.5 million clones, under 95% occurring once; the ten biggest clones make up approximately 0.4%. The sample taken for sequencing was naive CD4+ T cells from PBMCs. These TCRs come from a man aged 18 to 29 in good health. Some clones in this sample may be carry-over from other donors' samples. Both conserved end residues are part of each CDR3. D genes are given only for firm matches. Expanded clones are given a class, and other clones once, few, many or no size at all.

D	J	size	V	DNA	CDR3
NA	TRBJ2-5	NA	TRBV2	TGTGCCAGCAAAATGGGTACGCAAGAGACCCAGTACTTC	CASKMGTQETQYF
NA	TRBJ2-5	NA	TRBV30	TGTGCCTGGAGTGCGGGGGTTCAAGAGACCCAGTACTTC	CAWSAGVQETQYF
NA	TRBJ1-1	NA	TRBV7-3	TGTGCCAGCAGCTTAAACGGGCAGACTGAAGCTTTCTTT	CASSLNGQTEAFF
NA	TRBJ2-1	few	TRBV7-2	TGTGCCAGCAGCCCTTCGCTGTCATCCGAGCAGTTCTTC	CASSPSLSSEQFF
TRBD1	TRBJ1-2	once	TRBV28	TGTGCCAGCAGTTCTCGCGGGACAGCTAACTATGGCTACACCTTC	CASSSRGTANYGYTF
TRBD1	TRBJ1-2	NA	TRBV5-1	TGCGCCAGCAGCCTCGGGGGACAGGGGAAATTAGGCGGCTATGGCTACACCTTC	CASSLGGQGKLGGYGYTF
NA	TRBJ2-7	NA	TRBV11-2	TGTGCCAGCAGCTTAAATCAAAATTTCGGCGAGCAGTACTTC	CASSLNQNFGEQYF
NA	TRBJ2-3	NA	TRBV7-3	TGTGCCAGCAGTCCAGGATCGGGAGCCAACTATGTGGGAGATACGCAGTATTTT	CASSPGSGANYVGDTQYF
TRBD1	TRBJ2-7	NA	TRBV6-1	TGTGCCAGCAGCCTGGACAGGGGTACCTACGAGCAGTACTTC	CASSLDRGTYEQYF
NA	TRBJ2-6	once	TRBV2	TGTGCCTGCCCGGCGGACCCCTCTGGGGCCAACGTCCTGACTTTC	CACPADPSGANVLTF
NA	TRBJ1-5	NA	TRBV6-1	TGTGCCAGCAGGAAACCGGGACTCGGAAATCAGCCCCAGCATTTT	CASRKPGLGNQPQHF
NA	TRBJ1-1	once	TRBV4-1	TGCGCCAGCAGCCACCCCGGACGGCGCACCACTGAAGCTTTCTTT	CASSHPGRRTTEAFF
NA	TRBJ1-5	NA	TRBV2	TGTGCCAGCAGTGAATCTTTACAGAAAAGGCATCAGCCCCAGCATTTT	CASSESLQKRHQPQHF
TRBD1	TRBJ2-2	NA	TRBV5-1	TGCGCCAGCCGCGAGACAGGGGGCTTAACCGGGGAGCTGTTTTTT	CASRETGGLTGELFF
TRBD1	TRBJ2-7	NA	TRBV6-5	TGTGCCAGCAGTTACACAACAGGGGACGAGCAGTACTTC	CASSYTTGDEQYF
TRBD2	TRBJ2-1	NA	TRBV19	TGTGCCAGTAGCTCCCTCGGCTTGGGTCTAGCGGGAGGGGAGCAGTTCTTC	CASSSLGLGLAGGEQFF
TRBD2	TRBJ2-1	NA	TRBV29-1	TGCAGCGCCGCGGCGGGACTAGCGGGAGAACGGGAGCAGTTCTTC	CSAAAGLAGEREQFF
NA	TRBJ2-3	NA	TRBV11-3	TGTGCCAGCAGCTCCTCAAAGGATACGCAGTATTTT	CASSSSKDTQYF
NA	TRBJ2-2	NA	TRBV9	TGTGCCAGCAACGCCCCAGGGTTAATTAACACCGGGGAGCTGTTTTTT	CASNAPGLINTGELFF
TRBD2	TRBJ2-5	once	TRBV5-1	TGCGCCAGCAGCTACTTATCTAGCGGGAACACCCAAGAGACCCAGTACTTC	CASSYLSSGNTQETQYF
TRBD1	TRBJ2-2	once	TRBV7-9	TGTGCCAGCAGCCCACAGGGGGGGAACACCGGGGAGCTGTTTTTT	CASSPQGGNTGELFF